These 27 T cell receptor beta chains share one sample of origin, sequenced in a study of shared T cell receptors in the human thymus. Sequencing used immunoSEQ multiplex PCR; TCRdb keeps in-frame clones, though not all of them. The table includes more than 550,000 clones, 80% to 90% detected once. The same data also contributed to another study, on human thymus T cells.

Sequencing input: thymocytes. The receptors were gathered from a boy in the first two years of life with a congenital heart defect.

V usage is TRBV5-1 and J usage is TRBJ2-4; TRBD1 matches at 9 bases. CDR1 is SGHRS and CDR2 is YFSETQ in the germline V gene. This CDR3 region has 16 residues. V dropped 0 bases and J dropped 2; count of bases not matched to a gene: 3. The CDR3 DNA follows: TGCGCCAGCAGCTTGGCAGGGACAGGGACCAAAAACATTCAGTACTTC. Its protein product is CASSLAGTGTKNIQYF.

V usage is TRBV7-8 and J usage is TRBJ1-1; no clear D. Looked up from germline, CDR1 is SGHVS and CDR2 is FQNEAQ. The CDR3 is 11 amino acids. Trimming cost V 0 bases and J 6 bases, with 2 bases left between them. The CDR3 coding sequence is TGTGCCAGCAGCTTAGCCTCTGAAGCTTTCTTT. This sequence encodes CASSLASEAFF.

This clone was detected only a few times. CDR3 amino acids: CASSLESGRDEKLFF. The CDR3, as DNA: TGTGCCAGCAGCTTAGAGTCAGGTAGAGATGAAAAACTGTTTTTT. V gene TRBV7-6 combines with J gene TRBJ1-4; D uncertain. The V gene's germline CDR1 is SGHVS and CDR2 FNYEAQ. The CDR3 consists of 15 residues. Trimming took off 1 base at V and 6 bases at J, with 12 bases between the two ends.

This chain joins TRBV7-2 and TRBJ1-3; D is unresolved. Germline loops: CDR1 SGHTA, CDR2 FQGNSA. CDR3 length: 16 amino acids. V was pared by 7 bases and J by 3 bases, with 19 bases between. The CDR3 DNA reads TGTGCCAGCAACGGGAGGGATCACATGTTTGGAAACACCATATATTTT. Translated, it gives CASNGRDHMFGNTIYF.

This clone was counted once. J is TRBJ2-7 and V is TRBV29-1, with no clear D. The CDR3 is 13 residues long. Deletions cut 4 bases from V and 0 bases from J, with 10 bases between. CDR1 is SQVTM and CDR2 is ANQGSEA in the germline V gene. The CDR3 DNA reads TGCAGCGTTGCCGGCAGGAACTCCTACGAGCAGTACTTC. Translating gives CSVAGRNSYEQYF.

The rearrangement joins TRBV7-9 to TRBJ2-5; TRBD1 is a possible D gene (6 bases). Germline V gene lookup returns CDR1 SEHNR and CDR2 FQNEAQ (reference sequence). This CDR3 is built from 16 residues. V lost 3 bases and J lost 3, with 17 bases in between. This CDR3 reads CASSFGQGRNEETQYF. CDR3 sequence (DNA): TGTGCCAGCAGCTTTGGTCAGGGGCGCAATGAAGAGACCCAGTACTTC.

The chain employs TRBV6-1 and TRBJ1-5, with 9 bases matching TRBD1. Per the germline V gene, CDR1 is MNHNS and CDR2 is SASEGT. The trim removed 6 bases at V and 4 bases at J, leaving 7 bases unmatched. This CDR3 has 15 residues. This CDR3 reads CASSIGQGLNQPQHF. The CDR3 coding sequence is TGTGCCAGCAGCATAGGACAGGGGCTAAATCAGCCCCAGCATTTT.

The rearrangement uses TRBV20-1 and TRBJ1-4; no clear D. Germline loops: CDR1 DFQATT, CDR2 SNEGSKA (reference sequence). The CDR3 extends over 11 amino acids. Trimming took off 3 bases at V and 15 bases at J, with 14 bases between the two ends. The CDR3 loop is CSASVGEEVFF. CDR3 in DNA: TGCAGTGCTAGTGTTGGCGAGGAGGTGTTTTTT.

This chain connects TRBV2 to TRBJ1-3; a possible D gene is TRBD1 (5 bases). Germline values: CDR1 SNHLY, CDR2 FYNNEI. Trimming took off 5 bases at V and 4 bases at J, with 15 bases between the two ends. The CDR3 spans 15 residues. The CDR3 here is CASSSPGILGNTIYF. CDR3 DNA sequence: TGTGCCAGCAGTTCCCCAGGGATACTCGGAAACACCATATATTTT. The variable domain in full, completed from reference TRBV2 and TRBJ1-3, reads EPEVTQTPSHQVTQMGQEVILRCVPISNHLYFYWYRQILGQKVEFLVSFYNNEISEKSEIFDDQFSVERPDGSNFTLKIRSTKLEDSAMYFCASSSPGILGNTIYFGEGSWLTVV.

This chain's CDR3 is CSGGLVTYNEQFF. In nucleotides, the CDR3 is TGCAGCGGTGGCCTAGTCACCTACAATGAGCAGTTCTTC. The chain links TRBV29-1 to TRBJ2-1; D is unclear. Trimming shortened V by 7 bases and J by 2 bases, and 12 bases separated the two germline ends. The CDR3 consists of 13 residues. In germline, CDR1 is SQVTM, CDR2 ANQGSEA.

The chain joins TRBV10-3 to TRBJ2-5, with TRBD1 matching 8 bases. Germline lookup yields CDR1 ENHRY and CDR2 SYGVKD. V was clipped by 6 bases and J by 5 bases; unmatched bases: 8. The length of the CDR3 is 14 residues. CDR3 residues: CAISSGQGLETQYF. As DNA, the CDR3 is TGTGCCATCAGCTCTGGACAGGGTCTCGAGACCCAGTACTTC.

The count of this clone is one. The V call is TRBV25-1, the J call TRBJ2-1; 9 nucleotides align to TRBD2. J gave up 6 bases and V 4 bases, and 13 bases lay outside the gene matches. The CDR3 is 17 residues long. Per the germline V gene, CDR1 is MGHDK and CDR2 is SYGVNS. This chain's CDR3 is CASSVGPWGGRANEQFF. CDR3 nucleotide sequence: TGTGCCAGCAGTGTGGGCCCCTGGGGCGGGAGGGCCAATGAGCAGTTCTTC. Looking up the rest from reference TRBV25-1 and TRBJ2-1 gives the full variable domain: EADIYQTPRYLVIGTGKKITLECSQTMGHDKMYWYQQDPGMELHLIHYSYGVNSTEKGDLSSESTVSRIRTEHFPLTLESARPSHTSQYLCASSVGPWGGRANEQFFGPGTRLTVL.

The V call is TRBV7-9, the J call TRBJ2-1, with D possibly being TRBD2 (5 bases). The CDR3 sequence is 16 residues long. The V end lost 2 bases, the J end lost 5 bases, and 16 bases lay between the germline ends. Germline V gene data show CDR1 as SEHNR and CDR2 as FQNEAQ (reference sequence). CDR3: CASSLFRRPGNNEQFF. The CDR3 DNA is TGTGCCAGCAGCTTATTTAGGCGGCCCGGGAACAATGAGCAGTTCTTC.

This clone was seen a handful of times. The CDR3 DNA is TGTGCCAGCACCGACAGGGCGAGTTCACCCCTCCACTTT. It is translated as CASTDRASSPLHF. The chain carries TRBV5-6 and TRBJ1-6; TRBD1 matches at 7 bases. Germline CDR1 reads SGHDT; CDR2 reads YYEEEE. V lost 6 bases and J lost 9; bases outside the gene matches: 6. The CDR3 runs 13 residues.

This sequence joins TRBV4-3 and TRBJ2-3; 11 bases match TRBD2. This CDR3 is built from 16 residues. Trimming removed 0 bases from V and 1 base from J; junction bases left unmatched: 0. The V gene's germline CDR1 is LGHNA and CDR2 YSLEER. The CDR3 coding sequence is TGCGCCAGCAGCCAAGAGACTAGCGGGGGCACAGATACGCAGTATTTT. Translation gives CASSQETSGGTDTQYF.

This chain uses TRBV29-1 with TRBJ2-1, with D maybe TRBD1 (5 bases). This CDR3 is built from 14 residues. Germline V CDR1 and CDR2: SQVTM, ANQGSEA. V was trimmed by 4 bases and J by 5 bases, leaving 15 bases between them. The CDR3 DNA follows: TGCAGCGTTGTTGTGGGGCAGGGCGACAATGAGCAGTTCTTC. Encoded protein: CSVVVGQGDNEQFF.

About this clone: The same CDR3 is also encoded by other DNA sequences in this sample. The chain recombines TRBV7-2 with TRBJ2-7; D unresolved. Germline-derived CDR1 and CDR2 are SGHTA and FQGNSA. This CDR3 is 13 amino acids long. Trimming removed 4 bases at V and 2 bases at J, with 9 bases between. CDR3 residues: CASSSRQTYEQYF. The CDR3 region has the DNA TGTGCCAGCAGCTCCCGTCAGACCTACGAGCAGTACTTC.

CDR3 sequence reads: CASSPAGGATDTQYF. DNA of the CDR3: TGTGCCAGCAGCCCAGCAGGGGGAGCCACAGATACGCAGTATTTT. The rearrangement links TRBV7-2 to TRBJ2-3; TRBD1 matches at 7 bases. With V trimmed by 5 bases and J by 2 bases, 7 bases remained unmatched. CDR1 SGHTA and CDR2 FQGNSA come from the germline V gene. The CDR3 totals 15 residues.

The chain carries TRBV6-1 and TRBJ2-7, with TRBD1 matching over 7 bases. The CDR3 is made up of 14 amino acids. V was clipped by 10 bases and J by 0 bases; unmatched bases: 9. The germline gives CDR1 MNHNS, CDR2 SASEGT. The CDR3 region is CATSSRGSSYEQYF. The CDR3 coding sequence is TGTGCCACCTCGTCCAGGGGGAGCTCCTACGAGCAGTACTTC.

The CDR3 sequence: CASGLVQGDSLLGNTIYF. Written as DNA, the CDR3 is TGTGCTAGTGGTTTGGTCCAAGGGGACAGTTTACTTGGAAACACCATATATTTT. This chain connects TRBV12-5 to TRBJ1-3; 7 nucleotides align to TRBD1. This CDR3 is 18 amino acids long. V shed 0 bases and J 3 bases; nucleotides not matched to a gene: 11. Germline V gene lookup returns CDR1 LGHNT and CDR2 FRNRAP.

Worth noting for this clone: The same CDR3 can be traced to other DNA sequences in this sample. CDR3 in amino acids: CASSGGAKNIQYF. The CDR3 DNA sequence: TGTGCCAGCAGCGGGGGAGCCAAAAACATTCAGTACTTC. The J gene is TRBJ2-4, the V gene TRBV27; D is perhaps TRBD2 (6 bases). CDR3 length equals 13 residues. Trimming pared 6 bases from V and 0 bases from J, leaving 6 bases between. Looked up from germline, CDR1 is MNHEY and CDR2 is SMNVEV (reference sequence).

As for this clone: This sample includes further DNA sequences coding for the same CDR3. V is TRBV19 and J is TRBJ1-5; 7 positions match TRBD1. The CDR3 extends over 13 amino acids. In germline, CDR1 is LNHDA, CDR2 SQIVND (reference sequence). Germline trimming cut 2 bases from V and 6 bases from J; bases unmatched to any gene: 1. The CDR3 loop is CASSIPGGQPQHF. The CDR3 DNA reads TGTGCCAGTAGTATACCAGGGGGTCAGCCCCAGCATTTT.

In this sample, this clone turned up a few times. The chain joins TRBV29-1 to TRBJ1-5; D not certain. Germline V CDR1 and CDR2: SQVTM, ANQGSEA. Trimming cost V 3 bases and J 3 bases, with 15 bases left between them. The CDR3 is made up of 15 amino acids. The CDR3 reads CSVDGGGGANQPQHF. CDR3 DNA: TGCAGCGTTGATGGCGGTGGAGGAGCCAATCAGCCCCAGCATTTT.

The V call is TRBV28, the J call TRBJ2-1; D call uncertain. Germline V gene lookup returns CDR1 MDHEN and CDR2 SYDVKM. The V end was cut by 2 bases, the J end by 0 bases, with 5 bases between. The CDR3 is 14 amino acids. The CDR3 nucleotides read TGTGCCAGCAGTTTAACTGTCTCCTACAATGAGCAGTTCTTC. Amino acids: CASSLTVSYNEQFF.

The gene calls are TRBV14 and TRBJ2-1; no clear D. V lost 0 bases and J lost 7, with 16 bases in between. This CDR3 region has 16 residues. Germline lookup yields CDR1 SGHDN and CDR2 FVKESK. The CDR3 is CASSQDSPHTWNEQFF. In nucleotides, the CDR3 is TGTGCCAGCAGCCAAGACAGTCCCCACACCTGGAATGAGCAGTTCTTC.

The rearrangement joins TRBV7-6 to TRBJ1-1; D perhaps matches TRBD1 (5 bases). This CDR3 has 16 residues. Per germline, CDR1 SGHVS and CDR2 FNYEAQ. V was pared by 5 bases and J by 1 base, with 17 bases between. As DNA, the CDR3 is TGTGCCAGCAGCCCACTATTGGGGGACTCGAACACTGAAGCTTTCTTT. It encodes CASSPLLGDSNTEAFF.

The V and J genes are TRBV6-5 and TRBJ2-2; 8 positions agree with TRBD1. Germline V gives CDR1 MNHEY, CDR2 SVGAGI. The CDR3 loop spans 16 amino acids. The ends lost 2 bases at V and 5 bases at J; junction bases unmatched: 7. CDR3: CASSYPDRGGTGELFF. The DNA of the CDR3 is TGTGCCAGCAGTTACCCTGACAGGGGAGGTACCGGGGAGCTGTTTTTT.